The source of this T cell receptor (beta chain) is a study of immune cell composition in non-small cell lung cancer. Whole-study context: Tumours were mainly lung adenocarcinoma or squamous cell carcinoma.

V shed 6 bases and J 0 bases; nucleotides not matched to a gene: 5. The CDR3 runs 16 residues. Per the germline V gene, CDR1 is SNHLY and CDR2 is FYNNEI. Profiling relied on immunoSEQ multiplex PCR, and the TCRdb table lists in-frame clones only, not all of them. This sample has 14,000 to 15,000 clones; under 75% occur once, and the top ten carry about 7.5%. The chain recombines TRBV2 with TRBJ2-3, with TRBD2 matching over 11 bases. The sequence came from a human donor with non-small cell lung cancer. Sequencing was performed on lung tumor tissue. CDR3 protein: CASRGLAEPSTDTQYF. The DNA for the CDR3 is TGTGCCAGCAGGGGACTAGCGGAGCCCAGCACAGATACGCAGTATTTT.